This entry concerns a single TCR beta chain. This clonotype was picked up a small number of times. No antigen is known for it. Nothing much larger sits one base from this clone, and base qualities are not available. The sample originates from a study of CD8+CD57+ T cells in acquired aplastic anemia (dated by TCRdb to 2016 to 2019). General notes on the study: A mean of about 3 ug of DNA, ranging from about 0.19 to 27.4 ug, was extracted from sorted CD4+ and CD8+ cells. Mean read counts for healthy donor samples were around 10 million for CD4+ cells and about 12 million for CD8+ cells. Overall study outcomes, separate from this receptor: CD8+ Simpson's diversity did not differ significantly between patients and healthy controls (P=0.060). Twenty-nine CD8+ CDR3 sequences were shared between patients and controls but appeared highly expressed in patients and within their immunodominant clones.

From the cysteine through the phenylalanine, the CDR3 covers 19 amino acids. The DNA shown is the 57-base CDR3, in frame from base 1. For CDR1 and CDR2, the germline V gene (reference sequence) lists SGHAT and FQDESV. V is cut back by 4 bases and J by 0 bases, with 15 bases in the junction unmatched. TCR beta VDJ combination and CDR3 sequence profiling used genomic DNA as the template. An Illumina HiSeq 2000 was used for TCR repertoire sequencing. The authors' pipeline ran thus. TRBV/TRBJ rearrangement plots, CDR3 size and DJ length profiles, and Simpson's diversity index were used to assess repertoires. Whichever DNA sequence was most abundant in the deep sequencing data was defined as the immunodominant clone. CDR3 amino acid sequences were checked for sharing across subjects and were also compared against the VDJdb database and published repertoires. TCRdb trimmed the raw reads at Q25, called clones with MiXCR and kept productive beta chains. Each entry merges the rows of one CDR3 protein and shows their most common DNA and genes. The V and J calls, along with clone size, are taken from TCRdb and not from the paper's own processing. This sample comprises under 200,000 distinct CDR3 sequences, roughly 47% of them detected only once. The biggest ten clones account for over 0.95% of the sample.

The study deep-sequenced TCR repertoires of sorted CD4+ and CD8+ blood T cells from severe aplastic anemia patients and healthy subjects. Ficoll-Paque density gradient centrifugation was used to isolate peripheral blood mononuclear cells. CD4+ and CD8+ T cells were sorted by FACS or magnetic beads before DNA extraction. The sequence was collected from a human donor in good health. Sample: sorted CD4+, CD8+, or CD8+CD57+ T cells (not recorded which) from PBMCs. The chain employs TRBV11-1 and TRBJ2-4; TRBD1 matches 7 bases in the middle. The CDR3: CASSSSTGTVPLAKNIQYF. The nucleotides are TGTGCCAGCAGCTCCTCGACCGGGACAGTCCCCCTAGCCAAAAACATTCAGTACTTC.